Below are 5 T cell receptor beta chains sequenced from a single sample in a study of Ad26.COV2.S vaccination and SARS-CoV-2 variants. Assay: immunoSEQ multiplex PCR; the TCRdb copy retains only in-frame clones and omits some. The sample lists 500,000 or so clones; roughly 89% were seen once. The treatment: some 19 received Ad26.COV2.S at low or high dose, single or two shots; about 5 received placebo; per-sample allocation not given. Specimens were obtained on day 63 following the first vaccine or placebo injection. The starting material was peripheral blood, obtained in a trial of Ad26.COV2.S vaccine versus placebo. The source of these receptors is a person between 18 and 65 years old who received the Ad26.COV2.S COVID-19 vaccine or a placebo.

This sequence joins TRBV5-1 and TRBJ2-5, with TRBD1 identical over 7 bases. The CDR3 is made up of 15 amino acids. V was pared by 3 bases and J by 1 base, with 6 bases of the junction left unmatched. The germline V gene has CDR1 SGHRS and CDR2 YFSETQ. In DNA form, the CDR3 reads TGCGCCAGCAGCTCGATGGGGACAGCCCAAGAGACCCAGTACTTC. Amino acid sequence: CASSSMGTAQETQYF.

This clone came up a few times. The chain is built from TRBV5-8 and TRBJ1-2; D gene unclear. V lost 8 bases to trimming and J lost 2 bases, with 19 bases between them. The CDR3 runs to 15 residues. Germline V gene data show CDR1 as SGHTS and CDR2 as YDEGEE. The DNA for the CDR3 is TGTGCCAGTCAGGCGGAACTCTCAAGGAACTATGGCTACACCTTC. This encodes CASQAELSRNYGYTF. Based on the CDR3 plus reference TRBV5-8 and TRBJ1-2, the full variable domain is EAGVTQSPTHLIKTRGQQATLRCSPISGHTSVYWYQQALGLGLQFLLWYDEGEERNRGNFPPRFSGRQFPNYSSELNVNALELEDSALYLCASQAELSRNYGYTFGSGTRLTVV.

The chain employs TRBV15 and TRBJ2-7, with a possible D match to TRBD1 (6 bases). Germline-derived CDR1 and CDR2 are LNHNV and YYDKDF (reference sequence). This CDR3 comprises 16 residues. V lost 0 bases, J lost 6 bases, and 18 bases lay in between. CDR3 residues: CATSRDRESRGREQYF. The CDR3 nucleotides are TGTGCCACCAGCAGAGATCGGGAATCCAGGGGACGCGAGCAGTACTTC. The full variable domain, its missing parts supplied by reference TRBV15 and TRBJ2-7, is DAMVIQNPRYQVTQFGKPVTLSCSQTLNHNVMYWYQQKSSQAPKLLFHYYDKDFNNEADTPDNFQSRRPNTSFCFLDIRSPGLGDTAMYLCATSRDRESRGREQYFGPGTRLTVT.

The CDR3, as DNA: TGTGCCAGCAGCACAGACAGGGGGCGGACTGAAGCTTTCTTT. Protein product: CASSTDRGRTEAFF. This rearrangement joins TRBV5-5 to TRBJ1-1, with TRBD1 matching 10 bases. The CDR3 extends over 14 amino acids. Trimming took 4 bases from V and 5 from J; bases not matched to a gene: 5. Germline CDR1 is SGHKS and CDR2 is YYEKEE (reference sequence).

This chain connects TRBV7-8 to TRBJ1-5; 7 bases align to TRBD1. V was clipped by 4 bases and J by 5 bases; unmatched bases: 8. This CDR3 has 15 amino acids. The V gene's germline CDR1 is SGHVS and CDR2 FQNEAQ. CDR3 loop: CASSSGQARYQPQHF. CDR3 nucleotide sequence: TGTGCCAGCAGCTCCGGACAGGCCCGTTATCAGCCCCAGCATTTT.